The entry below describes one TCR beta chain. Its antigen is currently unknown. Germline values: CDR1 MGHRA, CDR2 YSYEKL. The germline V and J ends were trimmed by 0 bases and 4 bases, with 12 bases remaining between them. This CDR3 has 15 residues. The data derive from a study of response to subunit inactivated influenza vaccine. Findings of the study overall: Authors suggested each seasonal flu vaccination may recruit only limited numbers of new T cells.

TCRdb independently ran MiXCR on the RT-PCR reads; one entry per CDR3 protein. This table holds some 850,000 distinct CDR3 sequences, approximately 17% found once. The receptor was isolated from a man between 45 and 60 years old who received an inactivated influenza vaccine. The chain employs TRBV4-1 and TRBJ1-2, with a possible D match to TRBD1 (5 bases). Here the sequenced sample was PBMCs from blood, taken roughly 5 days after vaccination. DNA of the CDR3: TGCGCCAGCAGCCAAGATAGGGGCAGCATCTATGGCTACACCTTC. It specifies CASSQDRGSIYGYTF.